The sample holds one count of the clone carrying this T cell receptor beta chain. Its target is unknown. The germline V gene encodes CDR1 SNHLY and CDR2 FYNNEI. The ends were cut back, 4 bases at V and 2 bases at J, with 8 bases in the middle. This CDR3 is built from 13 residues. Each sample had two DNA replicates, about 0.47 ug blood or roughly 1.6 ug tissue. Here immunoSEQ multiplex PCR was the method, and the copy in TCRdb shows in-frame clones only, minus some. The sample yields about 9,500 clones, roughly 70% seen once. The sample comes from a study of early stage breast cancer tumors. General study results and limits: Functional markers like CD4, CD8 and FOXP3 were missed in bulk sequencing.

The sample taken for sequencing was breast tumor tissue. The origin of this receptor is a person aged 45 to 59 with breast cancer. The genes are TRBV2 and TRBJ2-5; D gene ambiguous. CDR3 in amino acids: CASSGDSQETQYF. The CDR3 nucleotides are TGTGCCAGCAGTGGAGACTCTCAAGAGACCCAGTACTTC. The entire variable domain, with the rest obtained from reference TRBV2 and TRBJ2-5, is as follows: EPEVTQTPSHQVTQMGQEVILRCVPISNHLYFYWYRQILGQKVEFLVSFYNNEISEKSEIFDDQFSVERPDGSNFTLKIRSTKLEDSAMYFCASSGDSQETQYFGPGTRLLVL.